The rows below give T cell receptor beta chains drawn from one sample of a study of cytomegalovirus exposure and HLA in healthy donors. TCRdb's table, derived via immunoSEQ multiplex PCR, lists solely in-frame clones and lacks some. The sample holds more than 300,000 clones, 86% seen once. The sequenced sample consisted of PBMCs. The source is a woman younger than 35 in good health and CMV-seronegative. The CDR3 runs from the conserved cysteine through the conserved F or W. The order of the fields is CDR3 length, D gene, J gene, clone size, V gene, CDR3 DNA, CDR3 protein. A D gene is named only where the DNA matches it firmly. Clone size is shown for a subset of rows, as once, few, many or a class of expanded clone.

>14|-|TRBJ2-3|once|TRBV9
TGTGCCAGCAGCGTATATAGCATCCCAGATACGCAGTATTTT
CASSVYSIPDTQYF
>14|TRBD2|TRBJ2-7|-|TRBV19
TGTGCCAGTAGAGGGACTAGCGGAGACTACGAGCAGTACTTC
CASRGTSGDYEQYF
>15|TRBD1|TRBJ2-7|-|TRBV2
TGTGCCAGCAGTCCCCCGGGACAGGGTACCTACGAGCAGTACTTC
CASSPPGQGTYEQYF
>14|TRBD2|TRBJ2-3|-|TRBV27
TGTGCCAGCAGTTGGGCTAGCGGGAGGGATACGCAGTATTTT
CASSWASGRDTQYF
>14|-|TRBJ1-5|-|TRBV27
TGTGCCAGCAGTTTATTCAGCGGGGATCAGCCCCAGCATTTT
CASSLFSGDQPQHF
>14|TRBD2|TRBJ2-2|-|TRBV7-2
TGTGCCAGCAGCACAGGGACTAGCACCGGGGAGCTGTTTTTT
CASSTGTSTGELFF
>14|-|TRBJ2-2|once|TRBV28
TGTGCCAGCAGCCCCGAAGGGGTAACCGGGGAGCTGTTTTTT
CASSPEGVTGELFF
>15|TRBD1|TRBJ1-2|-|TRBV18
TGTGCCAGCTCACCGATGGACAGGGAACTAAGCGGCTACACCTTC
CASSPMDRELSGYTF
>13|-|TRBJ2-5|-|TRBV30
TGTGCCTGGAGTGTCTCGGTGCAAGAGACCCAGTACTTC
CAWSVSVQETQYF
>13|-|TRBJ2-5|-|TRBV6-5
TGTGCCAGTACGACCGAGGGCATGAAGACCCAGTACTTC
CASTTEGMKTQYF
>18|-|TRBJ1-3|-|TRBV4-1
TGCGCCAGCAGCCAAGATCGGTCAGCCGGAGACTCTGGAAACACCATATATTTT
CASSQDRSAGDSGNTIYF
>15|-|TRBJ2-7|-|TRBV29-1
TGCAGCGTGATACAGGGTGCCGCTACTCCCTCCGAGCAGTACTTC
CSVIQGAATPSEQYF
>15|TRBD1|TRBJ2-5|-|TRBV5-1
TGCGCCAGCAGCCCGACCCCGACAGGGTGGGAGACCCAGTACTTC
CASSPTPTGWETQYF
>15|-|TRBJ2-7|few|TRBV6-5
TGTGCCAGCAGTTACTCAGGGCCCGGAGGCGACGAGCAGTACTTC
CASSYSGPGGDEQYF
>14|-|TRBJ2-2|-|TRBV2
TGTGCCAGCAGTGAATCGGTCATCACCGGGGAGCTGTTTTTT
CASSESVITGELFF
>13|-|TRBJ1-5|-|TRBV7-2
TGTGCCAGCAGCTTAGCGTTCGATCAGCCCCAGCATTTT
CASSLAFDQPQHF
>14|-|TRBJ2-1|-|TRBV27
TGTGCCAGCAGTGCGATCGGACTGGACAATGAGCAGTTCTTC
CASSAIGLDNEQFF
>14|TRBD2|TRBJ2-5|-|TRBV2
TGTGCCAGCAGTGGACTAGCGGAGGGGGAGACCCAGTACTTC
CASSGLAEGETQYF
>13|-|TRBJ1-1|once|TRBV6-1
TGTGCCAGCAGTGAAATGAGGGTGGCTGAAGCTTTCTTT
CASSEMRVAEAFF
>13|-|TRBJ1-1|once|TRBV28
TGTGCCAGCCGAGGATCCTTGAACACTGAAGCTTTCTTT
CASRGSLNTEAFF
>15|TRBD1|TRBJ2-2|-|TRBV7-3
TGTGCCAGCAGCAACCCAAACAGGGGGACCGGGGAGCTGTTTTTT
CASSNPNRGTGELFF
>15|-|TRBJ1-5|-|TRBV15
TGTGCCACCAGCAGAGATGGGCAGGGGCCTCAGCCCCAGCATTTT
CATSRDGQGPQPQHF
>15|TRBD2|TRBJ2-7|-|TRBV9
TGTGCCAGCAGCGTCCAAGCGGGGGCCCTCTACGAGCAGTACTTC
CASSVQAGALYEQYF
>14|TRBD2|TRBJ2-3|-|TRBV10-3
TGTGCCAGTAAGGGACTAGACAGCACAGATACGCAGTATTTT
CASKGLDSTDTQYF
>16|TRBD1|TRBJ1-5|-|TRBV2
TGTGCCAGCAGTGGAAACAGGGGAGGAATCAATCAGCCCCAGCATTTT
CASSGNRGGINQPQHF
>15|-|TRBJ1-2|-|TRBV6-4
TGTGCCAGCAGTGACTGGCATGTAGGGGACTATGGCTACACCTTC
CASSDWHVGDYGYTF
>17|TRBD2|TRBJ2-2|-|TRBV18
TGTGCCAGCTCGCCGATCCTAGCGGGAGAGGCCACCGGGGAGCTGTTTTTT
CASSPILAGEATGELFF
>16|TRBD1|TRBJ1-3|-|TRBV18
TGTGCCAGCTCAGCCGGACAGGGGGCCGTCGGAAACACCATATATTTT
CASSAGQGAVGNTIYF
>12|-|TRBJ2-1|-|TRBV7-2
TGTGCCAGCAGCTTAGGGGGCCATGAGCAGTTCTTC
CASSLGGHEQFF
>15|-|TRBJ2-7|-|TRBV7-2
TGTGCCAGCAGCTTCTCAGCGGAAACTGGGGGGGAGCAGTACTTC
CASSFSAETGGEQYF
>13|-|TRBJ1-1|-|TRBV7-6
TGTGCCAGCAGCACGACAGTGAACACTGAAGCTTTCTTT
CASSTTVNTEAFF
>15|-|TRBJ2-7|-|TRBV4-3
TGCGCCAGCAGCCAAGTTAGCGGGCAGGGGTACGAGCAGTACTTC
CASSQVSGQGYEQYF
>16|TRBD1|TRBJ2-2|many|TRBV2
TGTGCCAGCAGTGACAACAGGGGGAAGAGCACCGGGGAGCTGTTTTTT
CASSDNRGKSTGELFF
>15|-|TRBJ2-3|-|TRBV5-1
TGCGCCAGCAGCACAACACTGGGGGCCACAGATACGCAGTATTTT
CASSTTLGATDTQYF
>14|-|TRBJ2-3|-|TRBV5-1
TGCGCCAGCAGCTCGACAGGAAATAAGGGGACGCAGTATTTT
CASSSTGNKGTQYF
>13|-|TRBJ2-1|-|TRBV10-3
TGTGCCATCAGTGAGGGGACTTCTAATGAGCAGTTCTTC
CAISEGTSNEQFF
>15|TRBD2|TRBJ2-3|-|TRBV5-4
TGTGCCAGCAGCCCTAGCGGATCTAGCACAGATACGCAGTATTTT
CASSPSGSSTDTQYF
>14|-|TRBJ2-1|-|TRBV6-6
TGTGCCAGCAGTTACAGAACTAGAGGGTATGAGCAGTTCTTC
CASSYRTRGYEQFF
>13|TRBD2|TRBJ2-7|-|TRBV6-1
TGTGCCAGCATCCTAGCGGGAGGAAATGAGCAGTACTTC
CASILAGGNEQYF
>18|TRBD1|TRBJ1-5|-|TRBV5-1
TGCGCCAGCAGCTCGCCGGGACAGGGGGCGCTTAGCAATCAGCCCCAGCATTTT
CASSSPGQGALSNQPQHF
>14|-|TRBJ2-5|few|TRBV6-1
TGTGCCGGAGCACAGGGAGACTCTCAAGAGACCCAGTACTTC
CAGAQGDSQETQYF
>14|-|TRBJ1-4|-|TRBV27
TGTGCCAGCAGTTTAGGGAGGGGGAATGAAAAACTGTTTTTT
CASSLGRGNEKLFF
>18|-|TRBJ1-1|-|TRBV30
TGTGCCTGGAGTGCCCCAGACAGGAATCGGGGTATGAACACTGAAGCTTTCTTT
CAWSAPDRNRGMNTEAFF
>12|-|TRBJ1-1|-|TRBV6-4
TGTGCCAACGGGTGGAGGAACACTGAAGCTTTCTTT
CANGWRNTEAFF
>15|-|TRBJ1-2|-|TRBV13
TGTGCCAGCAGCCCCGGGCAGGGAATTGAGTATGGCTACACCTTC
CASSPGQGIEYGYTF
>14|-|TRBJ1-1|-|TRBV4-1
TGCGCCAGCAGCCAAGTTGTTCGGAACACTGAAGCTTTCTTT
CASSQVVRNTEAFF
>16|TRBD1|TRBJ2-7|once|TRBV4-2
TGTGCCAGCAGCCAAGACGAGACAGGGTCGGGTTACGAGCAGTACTTC
CASSQDETGSGYEQYF
>19|TRBD2|TRBJ2-1|-|TRBV27
TGTGCCAGCAGTCTCTTCCAAATATCGGGACTAGCGGGTTACAATGAGCAGTTCTTC
CASSLFQISGLAGYNEQFF
>11|-|TRBJ2-1|-|TRBV2
TGTGCCAGCGCCCGGAGCGATGAGCAGTTCTTC
CASARSDEQFF
>17|-|TRBJ2-1|-|TRBV18
TGTGCCAGCTCACTAAGGAGCGTGGGGAGCTCCTACAATGAGCAGTTCTTC
CASSLRSVGSSYNEQFF
>16|TRBD2|TRBJ2-1|once|TRBV18
TGTGCCAGCTCACCACTCCTAGCGGGAGGACACAATGAGCAGTTCTTC
CASSPLLAGGHNEQFF
>13|TRBD1|TRBJ2-1|-|TRBV7-9
TGTGCCAGCAGCCGACAGGGGGGCTATGAGCAGTTCTTC
CASSRQGGYEQFF
>15|TRBD2|TRBJ2-7|-|TRBV9
TGTGCCAGCAGCGTAGAGGCTAGCGGGGGCCGCGAGCAGTACTTC
CASSVEASGGREQYF
>13|-|TRBJ2-5|-|TRBV28
TGTGCCAGCAGGCCGGGGCTGGGGGGGACCCAGTACTTC
CASRPGLGGTQYF
>13|-|TRBJ1-1|-|TRBV6-5
TGTGCCAGCAGTTTCCCCCAGGGAACTGAAGCTTTCTTT
CASSFPQGTEAFF